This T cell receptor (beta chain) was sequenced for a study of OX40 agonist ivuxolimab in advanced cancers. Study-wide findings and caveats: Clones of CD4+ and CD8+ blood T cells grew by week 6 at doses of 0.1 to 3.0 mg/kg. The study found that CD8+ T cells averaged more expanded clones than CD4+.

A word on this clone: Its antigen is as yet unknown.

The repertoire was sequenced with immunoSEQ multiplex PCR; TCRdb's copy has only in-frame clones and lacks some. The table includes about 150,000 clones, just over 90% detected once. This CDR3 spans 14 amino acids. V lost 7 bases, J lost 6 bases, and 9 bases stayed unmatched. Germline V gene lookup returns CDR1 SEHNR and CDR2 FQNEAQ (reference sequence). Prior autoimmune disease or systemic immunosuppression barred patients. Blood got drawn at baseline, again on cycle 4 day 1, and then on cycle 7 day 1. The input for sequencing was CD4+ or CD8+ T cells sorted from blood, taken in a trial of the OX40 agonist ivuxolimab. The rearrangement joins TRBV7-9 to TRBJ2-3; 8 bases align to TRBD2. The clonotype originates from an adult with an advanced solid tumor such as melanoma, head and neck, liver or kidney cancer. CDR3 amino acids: CASTLSGGADTQYF. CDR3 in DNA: TGTGCCAGCACCCTTTCGGGAGGGGCCGATACGCAGTATTTT.